What follows are 11 T cell receptor beta chains derived from one specimen sequenced in a study of T cell repertoires in cytomegalovirus infection (dated by TCRdb to 2018 to 2020). The sample was run on an Illumina HiSeq 1500. In TCRdb, the public reads were trimmed at Q25 with fastp and aligned with MiXCR, with productive beta chains retained. Each CDR3 protein appears once, grouped with its most common genes and DNA. Within this sample are around 300,000 distinct CDR3 sequences, with over 20% of them counted one time only. About 15% of the sample comes from the top ten. Sequencing was done on a sample of PBMCs. These receptors all come from a human donor in good health (CMV status not recorded). Some clones in this sample may be carry-over from other donors' samples.

The CDR3 DNA reads TGCGCCAGCAGCATTCTTTCGGGACAGTCTGGCACCGGGGAGCTGTTTTTT. Protein: CASSILSGQSGTGELFF. The chain carries TRBV5-1 and TRBJ2-2; 7 positions match TRBD1. The germline CDR1 and CDR2 sequences are SGHRS and YFSETQ. The CDR3 totals 17 residues. Trimming cost V 4 bases and J 4 bases; bases outside gene matches: 13.

At least ten counts were recorded for this clonotype. The V call is TRBV7-2, the J call TRBJ2-7; either TRBD1 or TRBD2 may supply D (5 bases each). V lost 5 bases to trimming and J lost 2 bases, with 16 bases between them. CDR1 and CDR2 (germline): SGHTA, FQGNSA. The CDR3 extends over 15 amino acids. Here the CDR3 DNA reads TGTGCCAGCAGCCGTGAGGGACGTGGAACCTACGAGCAGTACTTC. As protein: CASSREGRGTYEQYF.

The chain uses TRBV7-2 and TRBJ2-5, with D uncertain. The germline gives CDR1 SGHTA, CDR2 FQGNSA. V shed 1 base and J shed 4 bases, with 7 bases lying between them. This CDR3 is built from 13 residues. CDR3 bases: TGTGCCAGCAGCTTAGTGTTACGAGAGACCCAGTACTTC. It yields the protein CASSLVLRETQYF.

There are a few counts of this clonotype. This chain uses TRBV2 with TRBJ2-1, with D possibly TRBD2 on 6 matching bases. In germline, CDR1 is SNHLY, CDR2 FYNNEI. The CDR3 runs 15 residues. V lost 9 bases and J 0 bases, leaving 15 bases between the germline ends. CDR3: CASPGGAASYNEQFF. The CDR3 bases are TGTGCCAGTCCCGGAGGGGCTGCCTCCTACAATGAGCAGTTCTTC.

This clonotype came up many times. This sequence joins TRBV7-2 and TRBJ1-5, with D possibly being TRBD1 (5 bases). The length of the CDR3 is 13 residues. CDR1 and CDR2 from the germline V gene are SGHTA and FQGNSA. Trimming cost V 3 bases and J 6 bases, with 9 bases left between them. The CDR3 nucleotides are TGTGCCAGCAGCTTCTCAGGGATTCAGCCCCAGCATTTT. Encoded protein: CASSFSGIQPQHF.

V usage is TRBV29-1 and J usage is TRBJ2-5; D unresolved. This CDR3 region has 12 residues. CDR1 and CDR2 (germline): SQVTM, ANQGSEA. V lost 3 bases, J lost 4 bases, and 9 bases lay in between. The CDR3 reads CSVENTIETQYF. The DNA for the CDR3 is TGCAGCGTTGAGAACACTATAGAGACCCAGTACTTC.

The chain uses TRBV20-1 and TRBJ2-2; D gene unclear. V dropped 2 bases and J dropped 6 bases, with 7 bases sitting between them. Germline lookup yields CDR1 DFQATT and CDR2 SNEGSKA (reference sequence). The CDR3 is 12 amino acids. In DNA, the CDR3 is TGCAGTGCTAGAAGTGGGGCCGGGGAGCTGTTTTTT. It encodes CSARSGAGELFF.

The chain couples TRBV6-1 to TRBJ2-3; TRBD2 matches at 9 bases. Germline CDR1 and CDR2: MNHNS and SASEGT. V shed 2 bases and J 1 base; nucleotides not matched to a gene: 4. This CDR3 spans 16 amino acids. The CDR3 DNA follows: TGTGCCAGCAGTGAAAGGGCTAGCGGGGGCACAGATACGCAGTATTTT. This encodes CASSERASGGTDTQYF.

In its sample, this clonotype was seen a few times. This rearrangement joins TRBV20-1 to TRBJ2-3; 9 bases fit TRBD2. CDR3 length equals 13 residues. The ends lost 4 bases at V and 5 bases at J; junction bases unmatched: 4. Per germline, CDR1 DFQATT and CDR2 SNEGSKA (reference sequence). The CDR3 sequence: CSAIIAGVDTQYF. The DNA of the CDR3 is TGCAGTGCTATTATAGCGGGAGTAGATACGCAGTATTTT.

The rearrangement uses TRBV12-3 or TRBV12-4 and TRBJ1-2, with D possibly matching TRBD1 (5 bases). V was clipped by 5 bases and J by 4 bases, with 14 bases between them. CDR3 size: 14 residues. This CDR3 is CASSNPGTGYGYTF. CDR3 DNA sequence: TGTGCCAGCAGTAATCCTGGGACTGGCTATGGCTACACCTTC.

The genes are TRBV2 and TRBJ2-3; D possibly corresponds to TRBD2 (6 bases). This CDR3 has 14 residues. Trimming took off 8 bases at V and 2 bases at J, with 14 bases between the two ends. CDR1 and CDR2 from the germline V gene are SNHLY and FYNNEI. CDR3 in DNA: TGTGCCAGCGCGGGACTCACCATCACAGATACGCAGTATTTT. Translated, it gives CASAGLTITDTQYF.